A selection of T cell receptor beta chains follows, all from one sample in a study of blood T cell repertoires in COVID-19. Sequenced by immunoSEQ multiplex PCR; TCRdb stores in-frame clones only, minus some. This table holds fewer than 250,000 clones, around 90% found once. The specimen sequenced was PBMCs or T cells enriched from blood (not recorded which). The receptors originated from a woman aged 25 to 39 who had been exposed to COVID-19. Each CDR3 is given with its conserved first and last residue. The order of the fields is CDR3 protein, CDR3 DNA, clone size, J gene, V gene, D gene. The D gene is left open where the match is weak. Size tells how often a clone was seen (once, few, many) or the class of an expanded clone, and some rows leave it out.

CSVRDRENTEAFF | TGCAGCGTTCGGGACAGGGAAAACACTGAAGCTTTCTTT | . | TRBJ1-1 | TRBV29-1 | TRBD1
CASRLTGDSKGYTF | TGTGCCAGCAGATTGACAGGGGATTCGAAGGGCTACACCTTC | once | TRBJ1-2 | TRBV27 | TRBD1
CASSYSTGDTEAFF | TGTGCCAGCAGTTACTCGACAGGGGACACTGAAGCTTTCTTT | . | TRBJ1-1 | TRBV6-6 | TRBD1
CASSSPVAGGYNEQFF | TGTGCCAGCAGTTCACCCGTAGCGGGAGGGTACAATGAGCAGTTCTTC | . | TRBJ2-1 | TRBV6-5 | TRBD2
CASSTRTSGRDTGELFF | TGTGCCAGCAGCACCCGGACTAGCGGGAGGGACACCGGGGAGCTGTTTTTT | . | TRBJ2-2 | TRBV11-2 | TRBD2
CASSGAGSGYGYTF | TGCGCCAGCAGCGGAGCAGGGTCTGGCTATGGCTACACCTTC | . | TRBJ1-2 | TRBV5-1 | .
CATSDWGAGGLKADTQYF | TGTGCCACCAGTGACTGGGGGGCGGGAGGATTAAAAGCAGATACGCAGTATTTT | . | TRBJ2-3 | TRBV24-1 | TRBD2
CASSSLRGLGYGYTF | TGTGCCAGCAGCTCGTTGAGGGGGCTCGGCTATGGCTACACCTTC | . | TRBJ1-2 | TRBV11-2 | TRBD1
CASSRIQGLNEKLFF | TGTGCCAGCAGTCGTATACAGGGCTTAAATGAAAAACTGTTTTTT | once | TRBJ1-4 | TRBV7-2 | .
CASSGTANYGYTF | TGTGCCAGCTCTGGGACAGCTAACTATGGCTACACCTTC | . | TRBJ1-2 | TRBV28 | TRBD1
CASSDTSGSSYNEQFF | TGTGCCAGCAGTGACACTAGCGGGAGCTCCTACAATGAGCAGTTCTTC | . | TRBJ2-1 | TRBV2 | TRBD2
CASSRGRIYNEQFF | TGTGCCAGCAGCCGGGGGAGGATTTACAATGAGCAGTTCTTC | . | TRBJ2-1 | TRBV6-5 | .
CASSKLCGQGPYDNEQFF | TGTGCCAGCAGCAAATTATGTGGACAGGGTCCCTATGACAATGAGCAGTTCTTC | once | TRBJ2-1 | TRBV21-1 | .
CASSYAGSYEQYF | TGTGCCAGCAGTTACGCCGGGTCCTACGAGCAGTACTTC | . | TRBJ2-7 | TRBV6-2/TRBV6-3 | .
CASRLAGREYNEQFF | TGTGCCAGCAGGTTAGCGGGACGAGAGTACAATGAGCAGTTCTTC | . | TRBJ2-1 | TRBV6-6 | TRBD2
CASTEHDRRNQPQHF | TGTGCCAGTACCGAGCATGACAGACGCAATCAGCCCCAGCATTTT | . | TRBJ1-5 | TRBV19 | .
CASSTQQGKAGNTIYF | TGTGCCAGCAGCACCCAACAGGGGAAGGCGGGAAACACCATATATTTT | . | TRBJ1-3 | TRBV21-1 | .
CASRKQGASYEQYF | TGTGCCAGCAGAAAACAGGGGGCATCCTACGAGCAGTACTTC | . | TRBJ2-7 | TRBV5-4 | TRBD1